The 11 T cell receptor beta chains below were found in one sample sequenced in a study of human T cells and chemical hapten exposure (dated by TCRdb to the early 2020s). Taken with the paper, the label for time point translates to: patch test 1, 2 weeks after DPC sensitization. According to the study, the label for this sample's treatment or condition signals: therapeutic diphenylcyclopropenone sensitization with weekly scalp DPC. The library relied on RACE. Sequencing instrument: NextSeq 500. Using fastp at Q25 and MiXCR, TCRdb reprocessed the public reads and kept productive beta chains. Rows are combined by CDR3 protein, so each entry shows the most common genes and DNA. Counted in this sample were 80,000 to 100,000 distinct CDR3 sequences; approximately 13% of them appeared once. The ten largest clones take up approximately 2% of the sample. This specimen was whole blood, taken in connection with sensitization to the hapten diphenylcyclopropenone (DPC). All receptors come from a woman in her 40s with alopecia areata. Some clones in this sample may be carry-over from other donors' samples.

The J gene is TRBJ1-5, the V gene TRBV28, with a tentative D call TRBD1 (6 bases). V was pared by 9 bases and J by 7 bases, with 13 bases between. Germline CDR1 is MDHEN and CDR2 is SYDVKM. The CDR3 is made up of 12 amino acids. The CDR3 loop is CASEQGQQPQHF. CDR3 DNA sequence: TGTGCCAGTGAACAGGGCCAACAGCCCCAGCATTTT.

The table lists this clonotype with many counts. The J gene is TRBJ2-3, the V gene TRBV6-2 or TRBV6-3; D possibly corresponds to TRBD2 (5 bases). Germline loops: CDR1 MNHEY, CDR2 SVGEGT. Trimming removed 0 bases at V and 2 bases at J, with 15 bases between. CDR3 length equals 17 residues. The CDR3 DNA follows: TGTGCCAGCAGTTACTCTTGGGGTCTAGCAGACACAGATACGCAGTATTTT. Translated, it gives CASSYSWGLADTDTQYF.

In this sample, this clonotype turned up many times. The genes are TRBV29-1 and TRBJ1-2; D ambiguous. Germline CDR1 SQVTM, CDR2 ANQGSEA. The CDR3 extends over 11 amino acids. The V end lost 8 bases, the J end lost 1 base, and 8 bases lay between the germline ends. As DNA, the CDR3 is TGCAGCTTTGGAGATAACTATGGCTACACCTTC. Its translation is CSFGDNYGYTF.

This chain uses TRBV7-9 with TRBJ1-2; D not resolved. From germline, CDR1 is SEHNR and CDR2 FQNEAQ (reference sequence). The CDR3 loop spans 15 amino acids. The V and J ends lost 4 bases and 2 bases respectively, with 14 bases between them. The CDR3 spells CASSSTWAQNYGYTF. The DNA of the CDR3 is TGTGCCAGCAGCTCCACTTGGGCCCAGAACTATGGCTACACCTTC.

This clonotype was picked up a small number of times. V usage is TRBV11-2 and J usage is TRBJ2-7, with 7 bases matching TRBD1. The V and J ends lost 1 base and 3 bases, in that order; junction bases with no gene match: 6. The CDR3 covers 15 residues. Germline values: CDR1 SGHAT, CDR2 FQNNGV. The CDR3: CASSLVRDSNYEQYF. CDR3 coding DNA: TGTGCCAGCAGCTTAGTCCGGGACAGTAACTACGAGCAGTACTTC.

This clonotype was seen ten or more times. In DNA form, the CDR3 reads TGTGCCAGCAGCTTAGGGGGGTGGCGTACTGAGCAGTTCTTC. This translates into CASSLGGWRTEQFF. The V and J genes are TRBV11-2 and TRBJ2-1, with D perhaps matching TRBD1 or TRBD2 (5 bases each). Germline V gene sequence: CDR1 SGHAT, CDR2 FQNNGV. The V end was cut by 1 base, the J end by 9 bases, with 13 bases between. The CDR3 consists of 14 residues.

At least ten counts were recorded for this clonotype. The chain carries TRBV12-3 or TRBV12-4 and TRBJ1-3; no firm D call. V shed 4 bases and J shed 0 bases, with 7 bases lying between them. The CDR3 totals 14 residues. In nucleotides, the CDR3 is TGTGCCAGCAGTTGGACGGACTCTGGAAACACCATATATTTT. Amino acid sequence: CASSWTDSGNTIYF.

The chain has TRBV12-3 or TRBV12-4 and TRBJ1-6; the D gene is possibly TRBD1 (6 bases). This CDR3 has 15 amino acids. Trimming left V 5 bases short and J 6 bases short, with 14 bases between. CDR3 DNA sequence: TGTGCCAGCAGTGCCTCCGGGGGGCCTAATTCACCCCTCCACTTT. Its translation is CASSASGGPNSPLHF.

This clonotype was picked up a small number of times. This chain uses TRBV6-2 or TRBV6-3 with TRBJ2-2; D not certain. The length of the CDR3 is 13 residues. The V and J ends lost 5 bases and 10 bases respectively, with 14 bases between them. Looked up from germline, CDR1 is MNHEY and CDR2 is SVGEGT. The CDR3 DNA reads as TGTGCCAGCAGTCCCCTGACCTACTTGGAGCTGTTTTTT. It specifies CASSPLTYLELFF.

This clonotype was counted a few times. The gene calls are TRBV10-3 and TRBJ2-1, with D unresolved. CDR1 is ENHRY, CDR2 SYGVKD, per germline. The CDR3 is made up of 12 amino acids. V lost 9 bases, J lost 0 bases, and 6 bases lay in between. CDR3 nucleotide sequence: TGTGCCATTTCTACCTCCTACAATGAGCAGTTCTTC. Protein product: CAISTSYNEQFF.

The table lists this clonotype with a few counts. The rearrangement joins TRBV2 to TRBJ1-4; D is ambiguous. This CDR3 has 14 residues. In germline, CDR1 is SNHLY, CDR2 FYNNEI. Trimming removed 4 bases from V and 0 bases from J, with 6 bases in between. CDR3 protein: CASSGEATNEKLFF. The CDR3 nucleotides read TGTGCCAGCAGTGGCGAGGCAACTAATGAAAAACTGTTTTTT.